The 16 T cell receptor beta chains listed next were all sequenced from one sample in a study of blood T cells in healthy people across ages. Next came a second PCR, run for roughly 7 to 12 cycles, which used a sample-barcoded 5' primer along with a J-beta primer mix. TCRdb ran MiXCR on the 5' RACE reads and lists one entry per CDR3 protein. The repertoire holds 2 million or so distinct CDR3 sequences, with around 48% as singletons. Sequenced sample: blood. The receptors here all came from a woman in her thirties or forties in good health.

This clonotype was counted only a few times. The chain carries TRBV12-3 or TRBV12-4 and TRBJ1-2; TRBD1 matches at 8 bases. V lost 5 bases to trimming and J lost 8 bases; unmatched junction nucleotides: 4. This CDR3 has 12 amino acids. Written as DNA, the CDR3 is TGTGCCAGCAGTGGGACAGGAGGCGGCTACACCTTC. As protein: CASSGTGGGYTF.

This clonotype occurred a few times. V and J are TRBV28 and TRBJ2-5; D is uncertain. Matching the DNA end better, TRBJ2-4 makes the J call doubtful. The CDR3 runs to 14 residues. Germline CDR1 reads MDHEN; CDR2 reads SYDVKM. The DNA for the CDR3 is TGTGCCAGCACCACAATGGGCGCTCTAAACATTCAGTACTTC. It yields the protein CASTTMGALNIQYF.

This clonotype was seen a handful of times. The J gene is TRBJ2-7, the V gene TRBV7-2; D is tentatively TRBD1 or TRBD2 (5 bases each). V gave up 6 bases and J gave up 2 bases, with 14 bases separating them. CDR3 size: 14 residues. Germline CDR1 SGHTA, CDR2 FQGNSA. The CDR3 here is CASRRRDGAYEQYF. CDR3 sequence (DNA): TGTGCCAGCAGGCGACGGGACGGAGCCTACGAGCAGTACTTC.

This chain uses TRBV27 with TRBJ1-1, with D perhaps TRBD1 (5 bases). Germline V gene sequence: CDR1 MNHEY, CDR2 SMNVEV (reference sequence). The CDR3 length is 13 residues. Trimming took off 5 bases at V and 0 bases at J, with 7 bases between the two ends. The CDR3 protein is CASSNRMNTEAFF. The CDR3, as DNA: TGTGCCAGCAGTAACAGGATGAACACTGAAGCTTTCTTT.

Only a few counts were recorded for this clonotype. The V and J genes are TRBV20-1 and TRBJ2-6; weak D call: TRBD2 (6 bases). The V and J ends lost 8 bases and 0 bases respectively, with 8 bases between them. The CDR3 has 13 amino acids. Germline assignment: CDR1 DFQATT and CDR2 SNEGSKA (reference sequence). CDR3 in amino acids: CSYGGSGANVLTF. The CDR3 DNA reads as TGCAGTTACGGGGGCTCTGGGGCCAACGTCCTGACTTTC.

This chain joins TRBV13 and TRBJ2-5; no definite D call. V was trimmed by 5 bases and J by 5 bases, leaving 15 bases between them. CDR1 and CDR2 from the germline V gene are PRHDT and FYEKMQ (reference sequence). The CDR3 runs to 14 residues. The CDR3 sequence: CASSPSRTAETQYF. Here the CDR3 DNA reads TGTGCCAGCAGCCCCTCGCGCACAGCGGAGACCCAGTACTTC.

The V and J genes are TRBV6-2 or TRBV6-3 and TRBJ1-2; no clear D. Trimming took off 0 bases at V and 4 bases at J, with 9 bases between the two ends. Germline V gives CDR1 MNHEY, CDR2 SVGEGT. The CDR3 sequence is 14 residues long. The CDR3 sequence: CASSYSTSPYGYTF. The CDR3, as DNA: TGTGCCAGCAGTTACTCGACCAGCCCCTATGGCTACACCTTC.

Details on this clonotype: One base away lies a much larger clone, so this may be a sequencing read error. CDR3 DNA sequence: TGTGCCAGCAGCTTAGAGGACGAGACCCAGTACTTC. Translated, it gives CASSLEDETQYF. This chain joins TRBV7-8 and TRBJ2-7, with D uncertain. TRBJ2-5 matches the DNA end more closely, so the J call is doubtful. The CDR3 covers 12 residues. Looked up from germline, CDR1 is SGHVS and CDR2 is FQNEAQ.

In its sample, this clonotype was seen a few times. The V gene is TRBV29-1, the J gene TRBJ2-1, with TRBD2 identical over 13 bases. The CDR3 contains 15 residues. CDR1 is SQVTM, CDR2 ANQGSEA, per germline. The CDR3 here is CSIPTSGGAYNEQFF. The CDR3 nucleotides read TGCAGTATTCCTACTAGCGGGGGGGCCTACAATGAGCAGTTCTTC.

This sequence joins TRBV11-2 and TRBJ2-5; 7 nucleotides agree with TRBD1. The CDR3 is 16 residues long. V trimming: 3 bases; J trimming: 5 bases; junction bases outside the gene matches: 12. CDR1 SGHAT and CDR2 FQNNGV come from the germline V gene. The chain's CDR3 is CASSFRILGTDETQYF. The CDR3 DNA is TGTGCCAGCAGCTTTCGGATTCTTGGGACAGACGAGACCCAGTACTTC.

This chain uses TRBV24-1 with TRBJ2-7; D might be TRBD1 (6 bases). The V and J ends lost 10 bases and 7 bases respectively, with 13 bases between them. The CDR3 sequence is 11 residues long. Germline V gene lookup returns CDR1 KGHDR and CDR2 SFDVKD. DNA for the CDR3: TGTGCCACACAGGGAATTCGGGAGCAGTACTTC. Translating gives CATQGIREQYF.

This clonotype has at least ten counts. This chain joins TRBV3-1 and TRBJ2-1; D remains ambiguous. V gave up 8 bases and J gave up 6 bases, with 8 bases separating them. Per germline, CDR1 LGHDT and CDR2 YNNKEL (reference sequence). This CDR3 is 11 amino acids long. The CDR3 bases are TGTGCCAGCTCGAGGATCAATGAGCAGTTCTTC. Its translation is CASSRINEQFF.

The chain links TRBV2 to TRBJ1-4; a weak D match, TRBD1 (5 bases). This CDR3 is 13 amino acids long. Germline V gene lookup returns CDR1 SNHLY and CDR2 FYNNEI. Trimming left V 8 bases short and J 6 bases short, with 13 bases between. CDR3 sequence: CASLGGGHEKLFF. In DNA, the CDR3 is TGTGCCAGCCTGGGCGGGGGTCATGAAAAACTGTTTTTT.

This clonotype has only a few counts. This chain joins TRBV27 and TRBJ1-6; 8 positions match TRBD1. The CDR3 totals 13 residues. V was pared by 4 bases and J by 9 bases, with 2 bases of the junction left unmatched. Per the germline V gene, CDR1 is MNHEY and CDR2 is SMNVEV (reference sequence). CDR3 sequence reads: CASSWTGLSPLHF. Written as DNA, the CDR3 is TGTGCCAGCAGTTGGACAGGGCTTTCACCCCTCCACTTT.

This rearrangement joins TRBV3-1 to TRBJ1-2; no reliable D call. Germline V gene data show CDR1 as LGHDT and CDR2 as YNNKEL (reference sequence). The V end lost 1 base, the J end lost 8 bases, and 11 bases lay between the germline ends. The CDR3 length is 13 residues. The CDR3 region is CASSQVIGFGYTF. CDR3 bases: TGTGCCAGCAGCCAAGTCATAGGGTTCGGCTACACCTTC.

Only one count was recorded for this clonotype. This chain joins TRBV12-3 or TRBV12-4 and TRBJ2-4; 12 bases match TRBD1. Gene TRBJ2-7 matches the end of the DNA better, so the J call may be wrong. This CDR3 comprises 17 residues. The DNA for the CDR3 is TGTGCCAGCAGTCCCCAGACCGGGACAGGGGGCTTCCACGAGCAGTACTTC. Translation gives CASSPQTGTGGFHEQYF.